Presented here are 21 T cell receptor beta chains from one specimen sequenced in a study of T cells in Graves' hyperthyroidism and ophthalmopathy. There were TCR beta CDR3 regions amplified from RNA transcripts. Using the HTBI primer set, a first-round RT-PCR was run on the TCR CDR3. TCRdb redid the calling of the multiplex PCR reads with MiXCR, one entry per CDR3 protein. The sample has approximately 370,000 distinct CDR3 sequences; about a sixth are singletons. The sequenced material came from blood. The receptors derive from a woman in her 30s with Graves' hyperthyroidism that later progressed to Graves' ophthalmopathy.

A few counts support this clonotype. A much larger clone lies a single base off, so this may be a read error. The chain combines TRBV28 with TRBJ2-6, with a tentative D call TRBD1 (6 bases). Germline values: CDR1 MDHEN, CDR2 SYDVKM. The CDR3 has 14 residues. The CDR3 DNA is TGTGCCGGCAGTTTAGGGGGAGGGGCCAACGTCCTGACTTTC. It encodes CAGSLGGGANVLTF.

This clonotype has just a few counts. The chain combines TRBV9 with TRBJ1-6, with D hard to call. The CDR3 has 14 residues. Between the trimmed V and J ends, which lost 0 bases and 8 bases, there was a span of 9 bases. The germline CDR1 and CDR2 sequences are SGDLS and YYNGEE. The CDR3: CASSVGIGDSPLHF. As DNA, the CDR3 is TGTGCCAGCAGCGTAGGTATCGGGGATTCACCCCTCCACTTT.

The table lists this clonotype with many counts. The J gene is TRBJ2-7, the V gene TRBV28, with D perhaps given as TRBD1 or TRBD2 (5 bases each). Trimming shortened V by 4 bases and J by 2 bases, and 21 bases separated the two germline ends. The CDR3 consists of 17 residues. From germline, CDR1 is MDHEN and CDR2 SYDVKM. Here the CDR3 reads CASSSQPRGPLTYEQYF. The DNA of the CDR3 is TGTGCCAGCAGTTCCCAACCCCGGGGACCCCTCACCTACGAGCAGTACTTC.

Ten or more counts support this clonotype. The CDR3 protein is CSADGTSGSINEQFF. CDR3 bases: TGCAGTGCCGATGGGACTAGCGGGAGCATCAATGAGCAGTTCTTC. The V gene is TRBV20-1, the J gene TRBJ2-1, with 14 nucleotides matching TRBD2. V shed 6 bases and J 6 bases; nucleotides not matched to a gene: 7. Germline V gene lookup returns CDR1 DFQATT and CDR2 SNEGSKA (reference sequence). The CDR3 has 15 amino acids.

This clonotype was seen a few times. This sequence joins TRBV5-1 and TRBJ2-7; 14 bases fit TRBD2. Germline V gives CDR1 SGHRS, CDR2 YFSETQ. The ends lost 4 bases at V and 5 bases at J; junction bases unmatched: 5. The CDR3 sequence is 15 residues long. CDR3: CASSPGTSGGDEQYF. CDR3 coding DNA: TGCGCCAGCAGCCCCGGGACTAGCGGGGGCGACGAGCAGTACTTC.

This chain's CDR3 is CASSLERDTSVHEQFF. CDR3 bases: TGTGCCAGCAGCTTAGAACGGGACACATCGGTCCATGAGCAGTTCTTC. This sequence joins TRBV11-2 and TRBJ2-1; possible D gene TRBD1, 6 bases. Germline lookup yields CDR1 SGHAT and CDR2 FQNNGV. The germline V and J ends were trimmed by 0 bases and 8 bases, with 17 bases remaining between them. There are 16 residues in the CDR3.

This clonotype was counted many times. CDR3: CASRSLGDNYGYTF. In DNA form, the CDR3 reads TGTGCCAGCAGGTCCTTGGGGGATAACTATGGCTACACCTTC. The genes are TRBV25-1 and TRBJ1-2, with D possibly being TRBD1 (5 bases). V lost 6 bases and J lost 1, with 12 bases in between. This CDR3 spans 14 amino acids. Germline CDR1 reads MGHDK; CDR2 reads SYGVNS.

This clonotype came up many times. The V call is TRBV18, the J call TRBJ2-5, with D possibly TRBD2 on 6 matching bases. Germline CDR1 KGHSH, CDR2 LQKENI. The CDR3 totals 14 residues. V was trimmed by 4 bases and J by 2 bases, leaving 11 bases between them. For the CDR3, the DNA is TGTGCCAGCTCACAACCGGGAGAACAAGAGACCCAGTACTTC. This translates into CASSQPGEQETQYF.

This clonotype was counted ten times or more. The CDR3 DNA follows: TGCAGTGCTACAGGGCTCCGCTCCTACAATGAGCAGTTCTTC. Protein: CSATGLRSYNEQFF. The rearrangement links TRBV20-1 to TRBJ2-1, with D perhaps TRBD1 (5 bases). Trimming took 4 bases from V and 0 from J, leaving 10 bases between them. This CDR3 has 14 amino acids. The germline V gene encodes CDR1 DFQATT and CDR2 SNEGSKA (reference sequence).

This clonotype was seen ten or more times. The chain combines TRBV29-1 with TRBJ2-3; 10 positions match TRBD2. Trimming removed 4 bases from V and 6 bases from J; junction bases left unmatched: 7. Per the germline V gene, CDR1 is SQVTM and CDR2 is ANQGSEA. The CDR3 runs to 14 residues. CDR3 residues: CSVAGLAGADTQYF. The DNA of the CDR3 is TGCAGCGTTGCGGGCCTAGCGGGAGCGGATACGCAGTATTTT.

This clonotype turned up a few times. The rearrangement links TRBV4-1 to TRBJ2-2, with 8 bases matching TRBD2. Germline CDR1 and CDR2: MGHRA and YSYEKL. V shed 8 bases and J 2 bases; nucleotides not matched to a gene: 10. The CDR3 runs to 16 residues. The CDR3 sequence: CASGNLAGGNTGELFF. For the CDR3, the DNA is TGCGCCAGCGGGAATTTGGCGGGAGGAAACACCGGGGAGCTGTTTTTT.

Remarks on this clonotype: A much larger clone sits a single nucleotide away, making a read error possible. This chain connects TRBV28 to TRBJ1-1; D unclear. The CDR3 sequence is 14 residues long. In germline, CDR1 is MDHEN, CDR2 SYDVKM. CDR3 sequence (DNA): TGTACCAGCAGTTTAGGAGGTTCGGACACTGAAGCTTTCTTT. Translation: CTSSLGGSDTEAFF. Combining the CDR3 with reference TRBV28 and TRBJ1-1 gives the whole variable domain DVKVTQSSRYLVKRTGEKVFLECVQDMDHENMFWYRQDPGLGLRLIYFSYDVKMKEKGDIPEGYSVSREKKERFSLILESASTNQTSMYLCTSSLGGSDTEAFFGQGTRLTVV.

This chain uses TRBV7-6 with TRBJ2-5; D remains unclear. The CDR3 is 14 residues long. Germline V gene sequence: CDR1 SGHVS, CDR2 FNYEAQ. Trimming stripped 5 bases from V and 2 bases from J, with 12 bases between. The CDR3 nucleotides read TGTGCCAGCAGCGCCGGTTACTTGCAAGAGACCCAGTACTTC. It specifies CASSAGYLQETQYF.

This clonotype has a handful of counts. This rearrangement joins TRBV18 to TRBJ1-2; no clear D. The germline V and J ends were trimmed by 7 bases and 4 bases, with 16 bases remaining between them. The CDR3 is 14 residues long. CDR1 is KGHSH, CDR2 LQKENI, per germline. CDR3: CASFGGPRLYGYTF. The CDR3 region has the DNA TGTGCCAGCTTCGGTGGCCCCCGGCTCTATGGCTACACCTTC.

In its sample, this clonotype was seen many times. The CDR3 sequence: CASSPTPSGTYEQYF. Written as DNA, the CDR3 is TGTGCCAGCAGCCCGACCCCTAGCGGGACCTACGAGCAGTACTTC. The chain has TRBV6-1 and TRBJ2-7, with TRBD2 matching over 9 bases. The CDR3 loop spans 15 amino acids. V trimming: 6 bases; J trimming: 2 bases; junction bases outside the gene matches: 8. Per germline, CDR1 MNHNS and CDR2 SASEGT.

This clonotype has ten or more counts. CDR3 sequence (DNA): TGCAGCGTTGTGACAGGGGCTGAGGGCTACACCTTC. This codes for CSVVTGAEGYTF. The chain employs TRBV29-1 and TRBJ1-2; TRBD1 aligns across 8 bases. Germline V CDR1 and CDR2: SQVTM, ANQGSEA. The length of the CDR3 is 12 residues. J gave up 8 bases and V 4 bases, and 6 bases lay outside the gene matches.

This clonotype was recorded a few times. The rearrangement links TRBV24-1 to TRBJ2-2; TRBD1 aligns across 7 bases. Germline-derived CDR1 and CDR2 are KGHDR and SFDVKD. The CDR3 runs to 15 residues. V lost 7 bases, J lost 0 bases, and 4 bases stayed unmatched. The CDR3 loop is CATRSGQSNTGELFF. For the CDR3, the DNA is TGTGCCACCAGGTCGGGACAGTCGAACACCGGGGAGCTGTTTTTT.

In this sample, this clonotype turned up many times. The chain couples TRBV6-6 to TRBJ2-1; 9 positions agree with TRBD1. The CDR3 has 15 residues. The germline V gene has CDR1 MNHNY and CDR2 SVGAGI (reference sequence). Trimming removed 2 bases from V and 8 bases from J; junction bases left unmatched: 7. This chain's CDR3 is CASSYPGQGIYEQFF. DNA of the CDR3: TGTGCCAGCAGTTACCCCGGACAGGGGATTTATGAGCAGTTCTTC.

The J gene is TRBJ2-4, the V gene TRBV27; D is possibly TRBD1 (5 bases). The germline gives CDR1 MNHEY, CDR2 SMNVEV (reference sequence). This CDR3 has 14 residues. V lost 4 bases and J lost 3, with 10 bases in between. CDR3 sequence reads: CASSSYDSKNIQYF. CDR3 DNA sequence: TGTGCCAGCAGTTCCTATGACAGCAAAAACATTCAGTACTTC.

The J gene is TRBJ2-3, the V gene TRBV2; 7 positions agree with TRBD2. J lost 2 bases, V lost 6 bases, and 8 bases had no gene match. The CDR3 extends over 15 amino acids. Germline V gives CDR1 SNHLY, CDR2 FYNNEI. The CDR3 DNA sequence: TGTGCCAGCAGCCAAGCGGGGACCTTCACAGATACGCAGTATTTT. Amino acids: CASSQAGTFTDTQYF.

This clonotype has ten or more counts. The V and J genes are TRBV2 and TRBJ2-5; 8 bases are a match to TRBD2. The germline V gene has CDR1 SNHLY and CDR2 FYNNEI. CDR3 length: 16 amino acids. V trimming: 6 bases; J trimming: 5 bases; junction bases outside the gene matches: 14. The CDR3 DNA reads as TGTGCCAGCAGCCCCGGACTAGCCGGGCCGGTTGAGACCCAGTACTTC. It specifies CASSPGLAGPVETQYF.